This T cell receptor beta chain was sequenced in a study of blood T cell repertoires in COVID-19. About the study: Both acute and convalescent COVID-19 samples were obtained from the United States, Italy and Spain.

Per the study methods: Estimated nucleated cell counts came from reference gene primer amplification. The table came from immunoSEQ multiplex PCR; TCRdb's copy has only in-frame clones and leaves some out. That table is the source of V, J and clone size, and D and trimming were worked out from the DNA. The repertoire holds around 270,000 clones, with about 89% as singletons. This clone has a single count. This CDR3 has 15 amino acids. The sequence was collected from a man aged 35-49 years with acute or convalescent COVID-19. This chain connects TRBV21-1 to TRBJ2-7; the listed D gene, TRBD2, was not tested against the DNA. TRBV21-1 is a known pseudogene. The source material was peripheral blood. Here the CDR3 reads CASARPPCRRGEQYF. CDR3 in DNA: TGTGCCAGCGCAAGGCCTCCGTGTCGTCGAGGGGAGCAGTACTTC.